This TCR beta chain is from a study of T cells in Graves' hyperthyroidism and ophthalmopathy. Study-level results: Peripheral blood also featured most of the thyroid clonotypes expanded above 0.001.

Trimming stripped 5 bases from V and 6 bases from J, with 19 bases between. The CDR3 spans 15 residues. Germline lookup yields CDR1 KGHSH and CDR2 LQKENI. For the diagnoses, clinical symptoms, serum thyroxine and TRAb, thyroid ultrasound and orbital computed tomography were used. This clonotype was seen ten or more times. What it binds is not known. RNA transcripts yielded amplified TCR beta CDR3 regions. A set of HTBI primers served as the primers for a first-round RT-PCR of the TCR CDR3. MiXCR, applied by TCRdb to the multiplex PCR reads, yields one record per CDR3 protein. The data contain about 590,000 distinct CDR3 sequences, 15% to 18% of them seen just once; the ten biggest clones take up around 7.5%.

The receptor was isolated from a woman aged 25 to 39 with Graves' hyperthyroidism. The sequencing sample was made of blood. The chain carries TRBV18 and TRBJ1-1; no reliable D call. The CDR3 loop reads CASSGLADPNSEAFF. The CDR3 DNA sequence: TGTGCCAGCTCAGGGTTGGCGGACCCTAACTCTGAAGCTTTCTTT.